This is a list of T cell receptor beta chains from one sample in a study of T cells in localized non-small cell lung cancer. Data came from immunoSEQ multiplex PCR; TCRdb stores just in-frame clones and leaves some out. The repertoire holds some 54,000 clones, over 60% seen once, with approximately 4.8% in the top ten. The sample here was PBMCs, taken before any cancer treatment. The receptors shown here come from a woman aged 35-70 years with stage II lung adenocarcinoma. Both conserved end residues are part of each CDR3. The order of the fields is J gene, clone size, V gene, D gene, CDR3 protein, CDR3 DNA. The D gene is left open where the match is weak. The size of a clone is reported for some rows only, either as once, few or many, or as a class for expanded clones.

TRBJ2-3	-	TRBV13	-	CASSPAEGGTDTQYF	TGTGCCAGCAGCCCCGCAGAGGGGGGGACGGATACGCAGTATTTT
TRBJ1-2	-	TRBV2	-	CASSTAGQANYGYTF	TGTGCCAGCAGCACGGCGGGGCAAGCTAACTATGGCTACACCTTC
TRBJ1-2	-	TRBV6-5	TRBD1	CASSYSNRGRRGYTF	TGTGCCAGCAGTTACTCAAACAGGGGGCGCCGAGGCTACACCTTC
TRBJ2-5	-	TRBV5-6	-	CASSLSLRKETQYF	TGTGCCAGCAGCTTGAGTCTCAGAAAGGAGACCCAGTACTTC
TRBJ2-7	-	TRBV4-3	TRBD1	CASSQVRGEMTGTAYEQYF	TGCGCCAGCAGCCAAGTGCGTGGGGAAATGACAGGGACGGCCTACGAGCAGTACTTC
TRBJ1-4	-	TRBV6-5	-	CASTGGGDEKLFF	TGTGCCAGCACTGGGGGGGGTGATGAAAAACTGTTTTTT
TRBJ1-4	-	TRBV5-1	TRBD1	CASSSGQPNEKLFF	TGCGCCAGCAGCTCGGGACAGCCTAATGAAAAACTGTTTTTT
TRBJ1-2	-	TRBV19	-	CASSIEPGGYGYTF	TGTGCCAGTAGTATAGAGCCAGGAGGCTATGGCTACACCTTC
TRBJ2-7	few	TRBV6-1	-	CASGSYEQYF	TGTGCCAGCGGCTCCTACGAGCAGTACTTC
TRBJ1-1	-	TRBV5-1	-	CASSLGTANTEAFF	TGCGCCAGCAGCTTGGGGACGGCGAACACTGAAGCTTTCTTT
TRBJ1-2	-	TRBV5-1	-	CASSLGQTYGYTF	TGCGCCAGCAGCTTGGGACAGACCTATGGCTACACCTTC
TRBJ1-1	-	TRBV4-3	TRBD1	CASSLLTGENTEAFF	TGCGCCAGCAGCCTCCTGACAGGGGAGAACACTGAAGCTTTCTTT
TRBJ2-5	-	TRBV28	TRBD1	CASSFAWDRSHGTQYF	TGTGCCAGCAGTTTCGCCTGGGACAGGAGCCATGGGACCCAGTACTTC
TRBJ1-2	-	TRBV28	TRBD1	CASRLPRDRGGYTF	TGTGCCAGCAGGCTCCCTCGGGACAGGGGCGGCTACACCTTC
TRBJ2-3	few	TRBV28	TRBD2	CASTWTSGFTDTQYF	TGTGCCAGCACTTGGACTAGCGGCTTCACAGATACGCAGTATTTT
TRBJ1-4	-	TRBV7-9	-	CASRAASNEKLFF	TGTGCCAGCAGGGCCGCTAGTAATGAAAAACTGTTTTTT
TRBJ1-1	-	TRBV6-5	-	CASSYFVGQSLAEAFF	TGTGCCAGCAGTTACTTCGTTGGACAGAGCTTAGCAGAAGCTTTCTTT
TRBJ2-2	-	TRBV28	-	CALGGALNTGELFF	TGTGCCCTAGGGGGGGCCTTGAACACCGGGGAGCTGTTTTTT
TRBJ2-5	-	TRBV30	TRBD2	CAWSVRGRGGLLETQYF	TGTGCCTGGAGTGTACGTGGGCGGGGGGGCTTGTTGGAGACCCAGTACTTC
TRBJ1-2	-	TRBV5-8	-	CASKGLDNTYGYTF	TGTGCCAGCAAGGGTCTAGATAATACCTATGGCTACACCTTC
TRBJ1-2	-	TRBV7-9	-	CASSFGLDSPNYGYTF	TGTGCCAGCAGCTTTGGCTTGGACAGTCCTAACTATGGCTACACCTTC
TRBJ2-2	-	TRBV2	-	CASRGPGTGELFF	TGTGCCAGTCGGGGGCCAGGCACCGGGGAGCTGTTTTTT
TRBJ2-3	-	TRBV7-3	-	CASSLIPGADTQYF	TGTGCCAGCAGCTTAATACCGGGAGCAGATACGCAGTATTTT
TRBJ2-2	-	TRBV4-1	-	CASRRGGVVGELFF	TGCGCCAGCAGACGGGGCGGGGTGGTCGGGGAGCTGTTTTTT
TRBJ1-4	-	TRBV29-1	-	CSATATNEKLFF	TGCAGCGCGACAGCAACTAATGAAAAACTGTTTTTT
TRBJ2-1	-	TRBV27	-	CASSLFADRQEQFF	TGTGCCAGCAGTTTATTCGCCGACAGACAAGAGCAGTTCTTC
TRBJ2-7	-	TRBV7-9	TRBD1	CASSRAQGELYEQYF	TGTGCCAGCAGCCGAGCACAGGGGGAATTGTACGAGCAGTACTTC
TRBJ1-1	-	TRBV19	-	CASSIGAGARTEAFF	TGTGCCAGTAGTATAGGGGCGGGGGCACGGACTGAAGCTTTCTTT
TRBJ2-1	few	TRBV7-2	-	CASSLRATFYNEQFF	TGTGCCAGCAGCTTAAGAGCCACTTTCTACAATGAGCAGTTCTTC
TRBJ1-2	-	TRBV19	TRBD1	CASSRTGRGGYTF	TGTGCCAGTAGTCGGACAGGGAGAGGTGGCTACACCTTC
TRBJ1-1	few	TRBV7-3	-	CASSLWGSNTEAFF	TGTGCCAGCAGCTTATGGGGCTCGAACACTGAAGCTTTCTTT
TRBJ1-1	few	TRBV12-5	-	CASGFANTEAFF	TGTGCTAGTGGTTTCGCAAACACTGAAGCTTTCTTT
TRBJ2-1	-	TRBV5-5	-	CASSLGRQGGPYNEQFF	TGTGCCAGCAGCTTGGGAAGGCAGGGAGGACCCTACAATGAGCAGTTCTTC
TRBJ2-7	-	TRBV29-1	-	CSVDGVEREQYF	TGCAGCGTTGATGGCGTAGAAAGGGAGCAGTACTTC
TRBJ2-5	-	TRBV7-8	TRBD2	CASSSHSRLAGSQETQYF	TGTGCCAGCAGCTCACACTCCAGACTAGCGGGGTCTCAAGAGACCCAGTACTTC
TRBJ1-2	-	TRBV5-6	-	CASSPQGLNYGYTF	TGTGCCAGCAGCCCGCAGGGTCTTAACTATGGCTACACCTTC
TRBJ1-2	-	TRBV14	-	CASSPLPGTNYGYTF	TGTGCCAGCAGCCCCCTACCCGGGACTAACTATGGCTACACCTTC
TRBJ2-7	-	TRBV29-1	TRBD1	CSADTGTGGEQYF	TGCAGCGCAGATACCGGGACAGGGGGCGAGCAGTACTTC
TRBJ2-3	-	TRBV18	TRBD2	CASSPTGGGATDTQYF	TGTGCCAGCTCACCAACTGGCGGGGGGGCGACAGATACGCAGTATTTT
TRBJ1-2	-	TRBV29-1	-	CSVPKGYGYTF	TGCAGCGTACCTAAGGGCTATGGCTACACCTTC